The present TCR beta chain was sequenced within a study of T cells in Graves' hyperthyroidism and ophthalmopathy (dated by TCRdb to between 2017 and 2020). Looking at the study overall: Peripheral blood was collected at initial diagnosis, before any treatment. The 90 to 100 discovery patients were randomly divided into training and test sets at a 7:3 ratio. In about 6 Graves' hyperthyroidism patients, the study also compared T-cell repertoires from thyroid tissue with T-cell repertoires from blood. Prospective prediction of ophthalmopathy was tested in an independent validation cohort of 18 to 20 hyperthyroidism patients and around 16 patients who later progressed to ophthalmopathy. After sampling, hyperthyroidism patients received methimazole starting at 30 mg daily, and ophthalmopathy patients received high-dose intravenous methylprednisolone. To identify distinguishing TCR V-J signatures, a discovery cohort of 95 to 100 patients was used, comprising roughly 45 with Graves' ophthalmopathy and about 59 with stable Graves' hyperthyroidism. The paper reports TCR Vbeta CDR3 sequencing of 135 peripheral blood samples: over 40 ophthalmopathy, roughly 74 hyperthyroidism and approximately 17 progressor patients.

The TCR beta CDR3 regions were amplified from RNA transcripts. For the first round of RT-PCR on the TCR CDR3, the HTBI primer set was used together with the Qiagen OneStep RT-PCR kit. The libraries were constructed in a second round of multiplex PCR and then size-selected and purified. Libraries were sequenced paired-end with 100 bp reads on an Illumina HiSeq2000. For the original study's pipeline: Raw data were processed with SOAPnuke, discarding reads with adapters, uncalled bases, mean Phred below 15, or no exact constant-primer or identifier match. High-quality paired reads were merged using COPE v1.2.5, and each unique nucleotide sequence was defined as a clonotype. Clonotypes were aligned to IMGT TRBV, TRBD and TRBJ reference segments using MiTCR v1.1. The analysis was restricted to V-J combinations with a frequency above 0.0001, which together covered 99.2% of the repertoires. The TCS score was defined as the ratio of F50 (clonal expansion) to E x V (chaos), calculated using BLOSUM62-based TCRdist between CDR3 peptides within each V-J. Welch's t-statistics and random forest reduced approximately 520 V-J features to roughly 13, which were used in a naive Bayes classifier (R e1071). The public reads were run again by TCRdb, first through fastp at Q25 and then through MiXCR, and only productive beta chains were kept. A single entry per CDR3 protein holds the most common genes and DNA from its merged rows. The V and J calls were not made by the authors but by TCRdb's processing. This sample is represented by approximately 370,000 distinct CDR3 sequences; about 15% of them were singletons. About 33% of the sample rests with the top ten.

A patient counted as having stable Graves' hyperthyroidism if no progression to ophthalmopathy occurred over 18 months of follow-up. Hyperthyroidism patients were newly diagnosed, had a disease duration of under 2 months, and were aged 18 to 65 years. Patients with uncontrolled infections, other autoimmune diseases, pregnancy or lactation were excluded. Diagnoses were based on clinical symptoms, serum thyroxine and TRAb, thyroid ultrasound and orbital computed tomography. PBMCs were isolated from more than 9 ml of fresh peripheral blood by Ficoll-Paque density gradient centrifugation. Trizol reagent was used to extract total RNA, and RNA quality was then checked on an Agilent 2100 Bioanalyzer. General study outcomes and caveats: In cross-validation, a model built on a 13 V-J signature told ophthalmopathy apart from stable hyperthyroidism with under 90% sensitivity and approximately 81% specificity, and in testing the same model reached 80%/75%. During validation, the model predicted progression to ophthalmopathy a median of roughly 7.1 months ahead of onset, with more than 60% sensitivity and under 85% specificity. Most expanded thyroid clonotypes (frequency above 0.001) were also detected in blood, suggesting blood repertoires may reflect thyroid immune responses. No statistical method was used to fix the sample size in advance, and group allocation was not hidden from the investigators.

The CDR3 goes from the cysteine to the phenylalanine over 16 residues. The entry retains the CDR3 DNA only, 48 bases that are in frame from base 1. Taken from the germline V gene, the CDR1 and CDR2 loops are LGHNA and YNFKEQ. The germline V and J ends show losses of 0 bases and 6 bases respectively, and no gene match explains 9 bases of the junction. This clonotype was detected ten times or more. Its antigen is unknown. Base qualities are not recorded, but no much larger clone differs from it by a single base. What was sequenced was blood. The TCR originated in a woman under 40 with Graves' hyperthyroidism. The rearrangement joined TRBV4-2 to TRBJ2-7, with 9 bases aligning to TRBD2. The CDR3 sequence is CASSQDSGLAGREQYF. The sequenced DNA: TGTGCCAGCAGCCAAGATTCGGGCCTAGCGGGACGCGAGCAGTACTTC.